The following is a T cell receptor beta chain sequence with its context. The data originate from a study of blood T cell repertoires in COVID-19. Study-level information: Whether acute or convalescent, the COVID-19 samples came from the United States, Italy and Spain. T cells, B-cell-depleted T cells, or PBMCs provided the cDNA or gDNA that served as material.

The V gene lost 1 base and the J gene lost 10 bases, with 14 bases spanning the gap. The CDR3 contains 14 residues. The germline gives CDR1 SGHNT, CDR2 YENEEA. In the original analysis: Estimation of nucleated cell counts was performed using reference gene primer amplification. Assay used: immunoSEQ multiplex PCR; TCRdb lists only in-frame clones, some missing. V, J and clone size derive from that table, while D and trimming were established from the DNA sequence. This table has around 150,000 clones, about 86% appearing once. The chain combines TRBV11-3 with TRBJ2-1; D might be TRBD2 (5 bases). The source material was peripheral blood. The origin of this receptor is a man between 65 and 80 years old with acute or convalescent COVID-19. CDR3 sequence: CASSLAGSRGEQFF. The CDR3, as DNA: TGTGCCAGCAGCTTAGCGGGGTCTCGGGGAGAGCAGTTCTTC.